The 20 T cell receptor gamma chains given below trace back to one sample, sequenced in a study of γδ T cells in repeated Plasmodium falciparum infection. Flow sorting of PBMC yielded separate Vgamma9/Vdelta2+ and Vdelta2-negative gammadelta T cell populations for bulk repertoire analysis. TCRdb re-analyzed the multiplex PCR reads via CATT. The sample lists approximately 25,000 gamma-chain clones; approximately 2.9% were seen once. The sequencing sample was made of gamma-delta T cells from blood. The source of these receptors is a pool of human donors (malaria-infected and uninfected, not separated).

At least ten counts were recorded for this clone. Only one base separates this from a far larger clonotype, so it likely reflects a read error. Distinct nucleotide sequences in the sample also encode this CDR3. In DNA, the CDR3 is TGTGCCTTGTGGGACCGCTTGCAAGGGAATTATAAGAAACTCTTT. Translation gives CALWDRLQGNYKKLF. The genes are TRGV9 and TRGJ1 or TRGJ2. TCRdb lists no J gene, so it was determined here by aligning the DNA to germline. This CDR3 spans 15 amino acids. From germline, CDR1 is GITISATS and CDR2 ISYDGTV (reference sequence). V trimming: 4 bases; J trimming: 5 bases; junction bases outside the gene matches: 14.

This clone appeared many times. This sequence joins TRGV9 and TRGJ1 or TRGJ2. The J gene, absent from TCRdb, was called here by matching the DNA to germline. The CDR3 spans 14 residues. Germline V gene lookup returns CDR1 GITISATS and CDR2 ISYDGTV (reference sequence). Trimming removed 0 bases from V and 7 bases from J; junction bases left unmatched: 9. CDR3 DNA sequence: TGTGCCTTGTGGGAGGTGCGGGTGGAGTATAAGAAACTCTTT. It yields the protein CALWEVRVEYKKLF.

The table lists this clone with many counts. The protein TCRdb lists belongs to a much larger clone and differs from this DNA's translation at residue 6, which points to a read error; the protein shown is made from the DNA. V usage is TRGV8 and J usage is TRGJ1 or TRGJ2. No J segment appears in TCRdb, so it was assigned here by matching the sequence to germline. The CDR3 has 14 amino acids. The germline V gene has CDR1 VENAVY and CDR2 YDSYNSRV. CDR3 region: CATWDYLDYYKKLF. The CDR3 DNA reads TGTGCCACCTGGGATTATTTGGATTACTATAAGAAACTCTTT.

Many counts were recorded for this clone. At one of its ends the junction is not consistent with the germline gene, which may arise from a read error. This sample also contains other DNA sequences that code for the same CDR3. The V call is TRGV4, the J call TRGJP1. CDR1 and CDR2 from the germline V gene are EGSTGY and YDSYTSSV. The CDR3 covers 14 residues. This CDR3 reads CATWDGTTGWFKIF. CDR3 bases: TGTGCCACCTGGGATGGAACCACTGGTTGGTTTAAGATATTT.

This clone was seen many times. A much larger clone differs from this one at a single base, so this may be a read error. The chain carries TRGV5 and TRGJ1 or TRGJ2. Germline CDR1 reads VINAFY; CDR2 reads YDVSNSKD. The V segment lost 0 bases and the J segment 10 bases; nucleotides outside the gene matches: 3. This CDR3 comprises 11 residues. CDR3 nucleotide sequence: TGTGCCACCTGGGACAGGCTAAAGAAACTCTTT. Amino acids: CATWDRLKKLF.

This clone has only a few counts. TCRdb shows a much larger clone's protein in place of this DNA's translation, and the two differ at residue 7, likely through a read error; the protein shown is translated from the DNA. The chain links TRGV5 to TRGJ1 or TRGJ2. TCRdb carries no J gene annotation; the J gene was assigned here by matching the DNA with germline. Losses at the gene ends were 0 bases for V and 0 bases for J; bases not matched to a gene: 14. Germline CDR1 VINAFY, CDR2 YDVSNSKD. The CDR3 loop spans 18 amino acids. In DNA form, the CDR3 reads TGTGCCACCTGGGACAGGTCGTCCAAGTTTTCGAATTATTATAAGAAACTCTTT. Protein product: CATWDRSSKFSNYYKKLF.

Comment on this clone: The TCRdb record carries a much larger clone's protein, which differs from this DNA's translation at residue 7; a read error is the likely cause, and the protein listed here is the DNA translation. The V gene is TRGV9, the J gene TRGJ1 or TRGJ2. Assignment of the J gene here rests on matching the DNA to germline, because TCRdb gives none. V shed 3 bases, J shed 9 bases, and the junction held 11 bases outside the gene matches. The CDR3 has 13 residues. CDR1 and CDR2 from the germline V gene are GITISATS and ISYDGTV (reference sequence). The CDR3 sequence is CALWEPPGSKKLF. In nucleotides, the CDR3 is TGTGCCTTGTGGGAGCCCCCGGGGTCTAAGAAACTCTTT.

There are many counts of this clone. This chain links TRGV5 with TRGJ1 or TRGJ2. Germline V lookup: CDR1 VINAFY, CDR2 YDVSNSKD. V lost 3 bases, J lost 8 bases, and 7 bases stayed unmatched. The length of the CDR3 is 12 residues. The CDR3 sequence: CATWDGWDKKLF. The CDR3 bases are TGTGCCACCTGGGACGGGTGGGATAAGAAACTCTTT.

About this clone: This DNA translates differently at residue 18 from the TCRdb protein, which is that of a much larger clone; a read error is likely, and the protein shown is the DNA's own translation. The CDR3 coding sequence is TGTGCCTTGTGGGGACTGAATATATCTCCTCCTACCTTGGATTGTTATAAGAGACTCTTT. It codes for CALWGLNISPPTLDCYKRLF. The V gene is given as TRGV9, and no J gene call is available. Looked up from germline, CDR1 is GITISATS and CDR2 is ISYDGTV (reference sequence). This CDR3 contains 20 residues.

This clone occurred many times. One base separates it from a far larger clone, so it is likely a read error. Additional DNA sequences in this sample encode the identical CDR3. This chain uses TRGV9 with TRGJP. CDR3 length: 17 amino acids. Germline assignment: CDR1 GITISATS and CDR2 ISYDGTV (reference sequence). CDR3 DNA sequence: TGTGCCTTGTGGGAGGTGCACGTGGAGTTGGGCAAAAAGATCAAGGTATTT. Translating gives CALWEVHVELGKKIKVF.

Comments on this clone: TCRdb assigns this DNA the protein of a much larger clone, which departs from its translation at residue 13; this likely reflects a read error, and the protein shown comes from translating the DNA. The V gene corresponds to TRGV9; no J gene was called. The length of the CDR3 is 15 residues. Germline CDR1 is GITISATS and CDR2 is ISYDGTV (reference sequence). CDR3 sequence (DNA): TGTGCCTTGTGGGAGCCCAAGGGTAGTGATTGGATCAGGACGTTT. Encoded protein: CALWEPKGSDWIRTF.

This clone was counted many times. The protein that TCRdb holds for this DNA derives from a much larger clone and differs from the translated DNA at residue 7, which likely indicates a read error; the protein shown here is translated from the DNA. V usage is TRGV9 and J usage is TRGJP. The J gene is absent in TCRdb and was assigned here via DNA matching to germline. The J segment lost 15 bases and the V segment lost 3 bases, leaving 5 bases of the junction unmatched. The CDR3 runs 13 residues. CDR1 is GITISATS and CDR2 is ISYDGTV in the germline V gene (reference sequence). The CDR3 spells CALWELDKKIKVF. DNA for the CDR3: TGTGCCTTGTGGGAGCTGGACAAAAAAATCAAGGTATTT.

This clone was seen ten or more times. A much larger clone is a single base away; this may be a read error. Other nucleotide sequences from this sample produce the same CDR3. The chain carries TRGV9 and TRGJ1 or TRGJ2. CDR1 and CDR2 (germline): GITISATS, ISYDGTV (reference sequence). The CDR3 loop spans 14 amino acids. Losses at the gene ends were 3 bases for V and 0 bases for J; bases not matched to a gene: 5. The CDR3 loop reads CALWEFPNYYKKLF. CDR3 sequence (DNA): TGTGCCTTGTGGGAGTTCCCGAATTATTATAAGAAACTCTTT.

Only a few counts were recorded for this clone. TCRdb's protein, taken from a much larger clone, differs from this DNA's translation at residue 8, likely owing to a read error; the protein displayed comes from the DNA. This chain links TRGV4 with TRGJ1 or TRGJ2. The J gene, not given by TCRdb, was assigned here from a germline match of the nucleotide sequence. The CDR3 has 13 amino acids. V gave up 0 bases and J gave up 7 bases; unmatched junction bases: 6. CDR1 and CDR2 from the germline V gene are EGSTGY and YDSYTSSV. This CDR3 reads CATWDGSEYKKLF. DNA for the CDR3: TGTGCCACCTGGGATGGGTCTGAGTATAAGAAACTCTTT.

This clone was observed a few times. The likely explanation is a read error, given a far larger clone one base away. In the same sample, other DNA sequences code for this CDR3. The rearrangement uses TRGV9 and TRGJ1 or TRGJ2. Here the J gene was assigned by germline matching of the DNA, as TCRdb has none. CDR1 is GITISATS, CDR2 ISYDGTV, per germline (reference sequence). The CDR3 consists of 14 residues. Unmatched junction bases numbered 8, after V lost 4 bases and J lost 2 bases. Written as DNA, the CDR3 is TGTGCCTTGTGGGAAGTAGTGGATTATTATAAGAAACTCTTT. Translated: CALWEVVDYYKKLF.

There are many counts of this clone. A read error may explain this, as a much larger clone is one base away. This chain links TRGV3 with TRGJ1 or TRGJ2. Germline CDR1 is VTNTFY and CDR2 is YDVSTARD (reference sequence). The CDR3 is made up of 16 amino acids. The CDR3 nucleotides are TGTGCCACCTGGGACAGGCGACAGGACAATTATTACAAGAAACTCTTT. Encoded protein: CATWDRRQDNYYKKLF.

This clone was counted a few times. The mismatch at residue 10 between this DNA's translation and the TCRdb protein of a much larger clone likely reflects a read error; the protein shown is translated from the DNA. The rearrangement uses TRGV9 and TRGJ1 or TRGJ2. Matching the DNA to germline supplied the J gene, which TCRdb does not give. The germline gives CDR1 GITISATS, CDR2 ISYDGTV (reference sequence). The CDR3 is 13 amino acids. The V segment lost 0 bases and the J segment 12 bases; nucleotides outside the gene matches: 11. The CDR3, as DNA: TGTGCCTTGTGGGAGGTGCTTTTACGGAGGAAACTCTTT. Its protein is CALWEVLLRRKLF.

This clone was observed at least ten times. The J gene is TRGJ1 or TRGJ2, the V gene TRGV4. V shed 6 bases, J shed 3 bases, and the junction held 5 bases outside the gene matches. There are 12 residues in the CDR3. Germline CDR1 EGSTGY, CDR2 YDSYTSSV. CDR3 sequence: CATWIPYYKKLF. CDR3 sequence (DNA): TGTGCCACCTGGATTCCTTATTATAAGAAACTCTTT.

This clone came up a few times. The likely explanation is a read error, given a far larger clone one base away. TRGV5 is the V gene, and the J gene was not called. CDR1 VINAFY and CDR2 YDVSNSKD come from the germline V gene. This CDR3 contains 13 residues. The CDR3 protein is CATWDSLYYKKLF. The CDR3 DNA is TGTGCCACCTGGGACAGCCTCTATTATAAGAAGCTCTTT.

With regard to this clone: A far larger clone is one nucleotide away, so this likely arose from a read error. This CDR3 is also generated by other DNA sequences in the sample. The V gene is TRGV4, but the J gene lacks a call. CDR1 is EGSTGY, CDR2 YDSYTSSV, per germline. The CDR3 totals 14 residues. Written as DNA, the CDR3 is TGTGCCACCTGGGATTTGGGGAATTATTATAAGAAACTCTTC. Amino acid sequence: CATWDLGNYYKKLF.